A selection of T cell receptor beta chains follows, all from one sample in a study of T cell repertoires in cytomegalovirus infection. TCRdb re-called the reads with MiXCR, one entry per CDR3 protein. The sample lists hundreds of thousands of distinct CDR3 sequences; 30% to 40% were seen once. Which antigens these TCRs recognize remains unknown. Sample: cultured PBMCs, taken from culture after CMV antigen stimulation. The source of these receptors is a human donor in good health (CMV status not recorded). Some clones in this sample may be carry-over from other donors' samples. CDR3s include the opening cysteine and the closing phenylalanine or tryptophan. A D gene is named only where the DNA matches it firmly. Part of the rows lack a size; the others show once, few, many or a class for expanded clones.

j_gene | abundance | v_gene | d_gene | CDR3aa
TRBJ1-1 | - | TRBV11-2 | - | CASSLGGHMNTEAFF
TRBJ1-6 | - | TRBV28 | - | CASSLRTNSPLHF
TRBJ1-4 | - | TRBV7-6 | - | CASSLRGTGEKLFF
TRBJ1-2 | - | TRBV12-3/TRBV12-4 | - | CASSPQDGYGYTF
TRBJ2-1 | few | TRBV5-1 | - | CASSLGISGLSYNEQFF
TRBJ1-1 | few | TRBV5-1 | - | CASSPFTRTDEAFF
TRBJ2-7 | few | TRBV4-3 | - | CASSRDVLSYEQYF
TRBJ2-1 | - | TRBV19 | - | CASSIRARLVAGNEQFF
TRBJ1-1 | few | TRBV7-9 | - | CASSLIGVDLLNTEAFF
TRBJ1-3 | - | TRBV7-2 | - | CASSLARPRIGNSGNTIYF
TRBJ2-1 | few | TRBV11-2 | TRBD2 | CASSSQGLAGQRGAYNEQFF
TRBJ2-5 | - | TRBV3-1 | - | CASSQEGVGTQYF
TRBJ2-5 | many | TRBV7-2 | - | CASSYHRGSRIQETQYF
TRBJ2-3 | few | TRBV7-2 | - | CASSLMGPPRTDTQYF
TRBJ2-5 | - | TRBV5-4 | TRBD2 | CASSPTSGKETQYF
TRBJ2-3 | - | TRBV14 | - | CASSQVRSTDTQYF
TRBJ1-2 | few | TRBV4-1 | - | CASSQDDSPTNYGYTF
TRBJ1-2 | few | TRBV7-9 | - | CASRAAGYTF
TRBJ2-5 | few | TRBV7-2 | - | CASSSRDGETQYF
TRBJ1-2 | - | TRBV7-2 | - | CASSLAAYGYTF
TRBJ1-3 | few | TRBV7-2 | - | CASSLGSSVGNTIYF
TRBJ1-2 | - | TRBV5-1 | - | CASSPSPGPRGDGYTF
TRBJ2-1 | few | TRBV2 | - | CASSEVRIPNEQFF
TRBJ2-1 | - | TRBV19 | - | CASSAKTRNGYTYEQFF
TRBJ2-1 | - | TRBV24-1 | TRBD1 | CATVGAGTGDHYNEQFF
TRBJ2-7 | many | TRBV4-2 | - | CASSQELAEINEQYF
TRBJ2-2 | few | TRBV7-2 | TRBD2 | CASSYKAGGHGELFF
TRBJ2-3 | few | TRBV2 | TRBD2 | CASSQLTSGFTDTQYF
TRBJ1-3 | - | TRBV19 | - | CASSTGENTIYF
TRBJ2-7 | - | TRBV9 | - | CASSVRERANYEQYF
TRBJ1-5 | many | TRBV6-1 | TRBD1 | CASSSGQGLNQPQHF
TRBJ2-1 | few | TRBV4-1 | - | CASSPLGISYFSEQFF
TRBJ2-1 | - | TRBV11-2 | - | CASSSGGGTVVHEQFF
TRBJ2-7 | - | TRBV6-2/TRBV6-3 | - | CASSRTAGYEQYF
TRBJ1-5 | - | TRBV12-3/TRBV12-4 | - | CASSPQLGQPQHF
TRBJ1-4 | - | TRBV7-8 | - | CASSLAWTANEKLFF
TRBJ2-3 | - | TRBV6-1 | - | CASSEQGIGDTQYF
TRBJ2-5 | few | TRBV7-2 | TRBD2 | CASSLGTSGTVETQYF
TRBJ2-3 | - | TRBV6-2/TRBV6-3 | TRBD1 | CASSYQTGTVTRTDTQYF
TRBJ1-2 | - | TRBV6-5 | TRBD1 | CASWGQGDRGYGYTF